The 10 T cell receptor beta chains presented below share a single source sample, sequenced in a study of T-cell reconstitution after alpha-beta-depleted transplantation in children. Unique molecular identifiers were incorporated into the prepared TCRbeta library. One entry per CDR3 protein results from TCRdb running MiXCR on the PCR reads. The sample records 450,000 to 600,000 distinct CDR3 sequences, approximately 13% being singletons. The sample in question was PBMCs, mostly from graft donor cells, obtained 360 days after TCRalphabeta/CD19-depleted stem cell transplant. Receptors were obtained from a male patient younger than 18 who had a stem cell transplant for acute myeloid leukemia, so the T cells may come from the graft donor.

This clonotype has a handful of counts. The chain links TRBV7-8 to TRBJ2-1, with 14 nucleotides matching TRBD2. This CDR3 spans 17 amino acids. Germline assignment: CDR1 SGHVS and CDR2 FQNEAQ. With V trimmed by 4 bases and J by 8 bases, 10 bases remained unmatched. In DNA form, the CDR3 reads TGTGCCAGCAGCTCCAAACTGACTAGCGGGAGGGATGATGAGCAGTTCTTC. Translated: CASSSKLTSGRDDEQFF. The whole variable domain, filled in from reference TRBV7-8 and TRBJ2-1, reads GAGVSQSPRYKVAKRGQDVALRCDPISGHVSLFWYQQALGQGPEFLTYFQNEAQLDKSGLPSDRFFAERPEGSVSTLKIQRTQQEDSAVYLCASSSKLTSGRDDEQFFGPGTRLTVL.

This clonotype has more than one count but fewer than ten. The genes are TRBV20-1 and TRBJ2-7; 10 bases match TRBD2. V dropped 2 bases and J dropped 0; count of bases not matched to a gene: 7. The CDR3 loop spans 16 amino acids. Germline CDR1 DFQATT, CDR2 SNEGSKA (reference sequence). For the CDR3, the DNA is TGCAGTGCTAGACTAGCGGGAGCCCTCATCTCCTACGAGCAGTACTTC. Its translation is CSARLAGALISYEQYF.

This clonotype was detected a few times. The CDR3 reads CASTITGLAGTNTGELFF. In DNA, the CDR3 is TGTGCCAGCACCATTACCGGGCTAGCGGGGACGAACACCGGGGAGCTGTTTTTT. The J gene is TRBJ2-2, the V gene TRBV12-3 or TRBV12-4; 9 bases match TRBD2. The V segment lost 7 bases and the J segment 0 bases; nucleotides outside the gene matches: 12. The CDR3 extends over 18 amino acids.

In this sample, this clonotype turned up many times. The V call is TRBV12-3 or TRBV12-4, the J call TRBJ2-6; D call uncertain. V dropped 7 bases and J dropped 1 base, with 5 bases sitting between them. The CDR3 loop spans 13 amino acids. CDR3 in DNA: TGTGCCAGCATCCTATCTGGGGCCAACGTCCTGACTTTC. This sequence encodes CASILSGANVLTF.

Here the CDR3 reads CSANPGTSNEQFF. CDR3 sequence (DNA): TGCAGTGCAAATCCCGGGACTAGCAATGAGCAGTTCTTC. The chain recombines TRBV20-1 with TRBJ2-1; 8 nucleotides align to TRBD2. The V gene's germline CDR1 is DFQATT and CDR2 SNEGSKA (reference sequence). Trimming removed 6 bases from V and 6 bases from J; junction bases left unmatched: 7. The CDR3 has 13 residues.

This clonotype was observed at least ten times. The V gene is TRBV12-3 or TRBV12-4, the J gene TRBJ2-5; 7 bases map to TRBD2. The V segment lost 3 bases and the J segment 2 bases; nucleotides outside the gene matches: 9. The length of the CDR3 is 16 residues. The CDR3: CASSLAGLSIQETQYF. In DNA form, the CDR3 reads TGTGCCAGCAGTTTGGCGGGACTATCAATACAAGAGACCCAGTACTTC.

This CDR3 is CASRLQGATYEQYF. The CDR3 DNA reads TGTGCCAGCAGACTACAGGGGGCAACCTACGAGCAGTACTTC. The V gene is TRBV12-3 or TRBV12-4, the J gene TRBJ2-7; 9 positions agree with TRBD1. The CDR3 covers 14 residues. V gave up 6 bases and J gave up 2 bases; unmatched junction bases: 5.

This clonotype was found a few times. The chain joins TRBV7-9 to TRBJ2-7, with D perhaps matching TRBD2 (6 bases). V lost 4 bases and J 4 bases, leaving 17 bases between the germline ends. Looked up from germline, CDR1 is SEHNR and CDR2 is FQNEAQ (reference sequence). The CDR3 spans 15 residues. Here the CDR3 DNA reads TGTGCCAGCAGCTACCGGCCGGGAGAAGGGTACGAGCAGTACTTC. It translates to CASSYRPGEGYEQYF.

This clonotype came up a few times. This rearrangement joins TRBV7-6 to TRBJ2-1; 7 positions agree with TRBD2. Germline V gene data show CDR1 as SGHVS and CDR2 as FNYEAQ. CDR3 length: 14 residues. With V trimmed by 5 bases and J by 6 bases, 7 bases remained unmatched. CDR3 region: CASSRPGLGNEQFF. The CDR3 DNA is TGTGCCAGCAGCCGCCCCGGACTAGGCAATGAGCAGTTCTTC.

This clonotype was seen a handful of times. The rearrangement links TRBV5-1 to TRBJ2-5; 7 nucleotides align to TRBD1. The V and J ends lost 0 bases and 2 bases, in that order; junction bases with no gene match: 7. Germline V gives CDR1 SGHRS, CDR2 YFSETQ. This CDR3 comprises 16 residues. The CDR3: CASSLDGTAIQETQYF. The CDR3 nucleotides read TGCGCCAGCAGCTTGGACGGGACAGCCATTCAAGAGACCCAGTACTTC.